Sequencing of this T cell receptor (beta chain) was carried out in a study of T cell changes during pregnancy in multiple sclerosis (dated by TCRdb to between 2018 and 2021). As for the study more broadly: In women with multiple sclerosis, the researchers looked at how the T cell repertoire shifted as pregnancy progressed.

The germline V gene (reference sequence) supplies CDR1 LNHDA and CDR2 SQIVND. Clipping removes 4 bases from V and 5 bases from J, with 13 as the unmatched junction base count. The CDR3 numbers 16 residues from cysteine through phenylalanine. Only CDR3 DNA remains: 48 bases, in frame from the first base. The library was obtained by the immunoSEQ multiplex PCR assay. TCRdb carries this immuneACCESS record with in-frame sequences only. Its versions omit some clonotypes, under half of them owing to an unresolved V gene in the studies checked, with the rest unexplained. This sample holds 55,000 to 80,000 clones; about 95% were observed only once. Less than 0.6% of the sample lies in the top ten. To note about this clone: The antigen it recognizes is unknown. Base qualities are not recorded, but no much larger clone differs from it by a single base.

The sample was peripheral blood, taken in the third trimester of pregnancy. The chain is encoded by TRBV19 joined to TRBJ2-5; TRBD2 aligns with 7 central bases. This TCR was recovered from a female donor with multiple sclerosis, enrolled in a pregnancy study. The DNA reads TGTGCCAGTAGTACCGGGGGAGGGGTTGGCAGGGAGACCCAGTACTTC. Its protein product is CASSTGGGVGRETQYF.